These 29 T cell receptor beta chains came from one sample sequenced in a study of identical twins. TCRdb reprocessed the 5' RACE reads with MiXCR, giving one entry per CDR3 protein. The sample includes approximately 690,000 distinct CDR3 sequences, roughly 6.2% of them seen just once. Sequenced: naive T cells sorted from blood. The receptor source for this set is a man younger than 35 in good health.

This clonotype was picked up many times. The chain carries TRBV12-3 or TRBV12-4 and TRBJ2-1; no reliable D call. Trimming shortened V by 1 base and J by 1 base, and 11 bases separated the two germline ends. This CDR3 has 16 residues. CDR3: CASSLGLASSYNEQFF. CDR3 nucleotides: TGTGCCAGCAGTTTAGGGCTGGCTAGTTCCTACAATGAGCAGTTCTTC.

This clonotype has more than one count but fewer than ten. The chain uses TRBV6-2 or TRBV6-3 and TRBJ2-1; unclear D gene. V was shortened by 6 bases and J by 8 bases, with 14 bases between the two germline ends. Germline CDR1 is MNHEY and CDR2 is SVGEGT. The CDR3 spans 13 residues. CDR3 residues: CASRADTGDEQFF. In DNA, the CDR3 is TGTGCCAGCAGAGCCGACACGGGCGATGAGCAGTTCTTC.

The sample holds many counts of this clonotype. The chain joins TRBV18 to TRBJ2-7; perhaps TRBD2 as D (5 bases). This CDR3 spans 13 amino acids. With 3 bases removed from V and 5 bases from J, the gap between germline ends came to 11 bases. Germline loops: CDR1 KGHSH, CDR2 LQKENI. The CDR3 sequence: CASSPQAGNEQYV. DNA of the CDR3: TGTGCCAGCTCACCGCAGGCGGGCAACGAGCAGTACGTC.

This clonotype was observed many times. This chain joins TRBV3-1 and TRBJ2-1; no definite D call. The CDR3 has 14 residues. Trimming stripped 3 bases from V and 0 bases from J, with 6 bases between. The germline gives CDR1 LGHDT, CDR2 YNNKEL (reference sequence). As DNA, the CDR3 is TGTGCCAGCAGCCACGGTAGCTCCTACAATGAGCAGTTCTTC. Protein: CASSHGSSYNEQFF.

J is TRBJ2-3 and V is TRBV20-1, with a possible D match to TRBD2 (5 bases). V lost 0 bases and J lost 8, with 12 bases in between. Germline V CDR1 and CDR2: DFQATT, SNEGSKA (reference sequence). This CDR3 is built from 13 residues. In DNA, the CDR3 is TGCAGTGCTAGAGATAGGCGGGCAGTTACGCAGTATTTT. This encodes CSARDRRAVTQYF.

In this sample, this clonotype turned up many times. V is TRBV12-3 or TRBV12-4 and J is TRBJ2-2; TRBD1 matches 11 bases. The CDR3 is made up of 19 amino acids. V was clipped by 2 bases and J by 5 bases; unmatched bases: 13. The CDR3: CASSLSILRTGGRTGELFF. The CDR3 DNA reads as TGTGCCAGCAGTTTAAGTATCCTTCGGACAGGGGGCCGAACCGGGGAGCTGTTTTTT.

Ten or more counts support this clonotype. The rearrangement uses TRBV10-3 and TRBJ2-1, with D hard to call. V lost 3 bases to trimming and J lost 7 bases, with 10 bases between them. The germline CDR1 and CDR2 sequences are ENHRY and SYGVKD. The CDR3 runs 13 residues. The CDR3: CAISDATPNEQFF. In DNA form, the CDR3 reads TGTGCCATCAGTGACGCGACGCCGAATGAGCAGTTCTTC.

The table lists this clonotype with a few counts. This chain connects TRBV12-3 or TRBV12-4 to TRBJ2-1; no clear D. Trimming left V 3 bases short and J 9 bases short, with 9 bases between. The CDR3 runs to 12 residues. As DNA, the CDR3 is TGTGCCAGCAGTTTGGAAATAGCTGAGCAGTTCTTC. Protein: CASSLEIAEQFF.

This clonotype appeared many times. The CDR3 region has the DNA TGTGCCAGCAGCTTGGGCAGGGGGGAATCTTTCTTT. This codes for CASSLGRGESFF. The chain recombines TRBV13 with TRBJ1-1, with 7 bases identical to TRBD1. The CDR3 spans 12 residues. The V gene's germline CDR1 is PRHDT and CDR2 FYEKMQ (reference sequence). With V trimmed by 3 bases and J by 12 bases, 7 bases remained unmatched.

This clonotype was detected many times. The rearrangement links TRBV4-1 to TRBJ2-1; perhaps TRBD1 as D (5 bases). This CDR3 has 17 amino acids. Germline-derived CDR1 and CDR2 are MGHRA and YSYEKL. V dropped 4 bases and J dropped 3 bases, with 19 bases sitting between them. CDR3 DNA sequence: TGCGCCAGCAGCCTACAGGTTGTCTCTCCGAACTACAATGAGCAGTTCTTC. It yields the protein CASSLQVVSPNYNEQFF.

The rearrangement uses TRBV5-1 and TRBJ1-2; D is ambiguous. The germline CDR1 and CDR2 sequences are SGHRS and YFSETQ. There are 14 residues in the CDR3. The V end lost 2 bases, the J end lost 4 bases, and 12 bases lay between the germline ends. The CDR3 region is CASSFSGESYGYTF. The CDR3 nucleotides read TGCGCCAGCAGCTTTTCTGGGGAGAGCTATGGCTACACCTTC.

The J gene is TRBJ2-3, the V gene TRBV3-1; D is undetermined. The V end lost 4 bases, the J end lost 1 base, and 9 bases lay between the germline ends. The CDR3 has 14 amino acids. Per the germline V gene, CDR1 is LGHDT and CDR2 is YNNKEL (reference sequence). CDR3 loop: CASSRPDGTDTQYF. The CDR3 coding sequence is TGTGCCAGCAGCCGACCCGACGGCACAGATACGCAGTATTTT.

The chain carries TRBV6-2 or TRBV6-3 and TRBJ2-1; the D gene is possibly TRBD1 (5 bases). Trimming took 0 bases from V and 7 from J, leaving 22 bases between them. The CDR3 is made up of 18 amino acids. The germline V gene encodes CDR1 MNHEY and CDR2 SVGEGT. The CDR3 DNA reads as TGTGCCAGCAGTTACTCGAGAGACGCCCGTGGGGCTATTAATGAGCAGTTCTTC. Protein product: CASSYSRDARGAINEQFF.

V and J are TRBV20-1 and TRBJ2-1; possibly TRBD1 or TRBD2 for D (5 bases each). Trimming removed 5 bases at V and 2 bases at J, with 16 bases between. Germline CDR1 is DFQATT and CDR2 is SNEGSKA (reference sequence). The CDR3 has 15 residues. The CDR3 loop reads CSALGVGSAYNEQFF. The CDR3 DNA sequence: TGCAGTGCTTTGGGGGTGGGGTCCGCCTACAATGAGCAGTTCTTC.

The CDR3 DNA is TGTGCCAGCAGCCCAGGGGACTACGAGCAGTACGTC. Its protein is CASSPGDYEQYV. The chain couples TRBV5-4 to TRBJ2-7; D is possibly TRBD1 (6 bases). The V and J ends lost 4 bases and 3 bases respectively, with 8 bases between them. CDR1 and CDR2 (germline): SGHNT, YYREEE (reference sequence). The CDR3 runs to 12 residues.

This clonotype appeared many times. The J gene is TRBJ2-1, the V gene TRBV29-1; no firm D call. V lost 0 bases and J 4 bases, leaving 7 bases between the germline ends. Germline-derived CDR1 and CDR2 are SQVTM and ANQGSEA. The CDR3 contains 13 residues. CDR3 loop: CSVEDSQYNEQFF. CDR3 bases: TGCAGCGTTGAAGATAGCCAGTACAATGAGCAGTTCTTC.

This clonotype was seen at least ten times. The V call is TRBV19, the J call TRBJ2-1, with TRBD2 matching 9 bases. The CDR3 has 16 amino acids. With V trimmed by 6 bases and J by 8 bases, 14 bases remained unmatched. Germline CDR1 LNHDA, CDR2 SQIVND (reference sequence). The CDR3 DNA reads as TGTGCCAGTAGCCAAGGACAAGGACTAGCGTTACATGAGCAGTTCTTC. Protein sequence: CASSQGQGLALHEQFF.

The V call is TRBV14, the J call TRBJ2-1, with 10 bases fitting TRBD2. CDR1 and CDR2 (germline): SGHDN, FVKESK. The CDR3 is 19 residues long. V trimming: 2 bases; J trimming: 5 bases; junction bases outside the gene matches: 15. The CDR3 region has the DNA TGTGCCAGCAGCCAACTTTACGCTCGAACTAGCGGGGCAAACAATGAGCAGTTCTTC. Its translation: CASSQLYARTSGANNEQFF.

This clonotype was detected ten times or more. The chain joins TRBV5-4 to TRBJ1-3; no definite D call. Germline V gene sequence: CDR1 SGHNT, CDR2 YYREEE (reference sequence). There are 14 residues in the CDR3. V was clipped by 4 bases and J by 4 bases, with 12 bases between them. The CDR3 is CASSPEVGGNTIYF. CDR3 coding DNA: TGTGCCAGCAGCCCCGAGGTGGGGGGAAACACCATATATTTT.

The chain joins TRBV3-1 to TRBJ2-1, with D possibly being TRBD1 or TRBD2 (5 bases each). The CDR3 spans 16 residues. Germline V gene sequence: CDR1 LGHDT, CDR2 YNNKEL (reference sequence). The germline V and J ends were trimmed by 5 bases and 5 bases, with 19 bases remaining between them. The CDR3 DNA reads as TGTGCCAGCAGCTTAGAAAGGGGAAGGGAGAACAATGAGCAGTTCTTC. This translates into CASSLERGRENNEQFF.

This clonotype turned up a few times. V gene TRBV3-1 combines with J gene TRBJ2-3, with D maybe TRBD2 (5 bases). From germline, CDR1 is LGHDT and CDR2 YNNKEL (reference sequence). The V end lost 1 base, the J end lost 4 bases, and 15 bases lay between the germline ends. The CDR3 covers 16 residues. CDR3 coding DNA: TGTGCCAGCAGCCAAGGTGGGAGTTATACCGCAGATACGCAGTATTTT. Protein sequence: CASSQGGSYTADTQYF.

The table lists this clonotype with many counts. V gene TRBV6-2 or TRBV6-3 combines with J gene TRBJ1-1, with D possibly being TRBD1 (6 bases). This CDR3 region has 18 residues. Germline CDR1 and CDR2: MNHEY and SVGEGT. Trimming removed 5 bases from V and 1 base from J, with 23 bases in between. The CDR3 DNA sequence: TGTGCCAGCAGTCTTCTCTTTGACAGGTCGACAGGGAACACTGAAGCTTTCTTT. This codes for CASSLLFDRSTGNTEAFF.

This clonotype was picked up a small number of times. This chain connects TRBV29-1 to TRBJ1-1; the match to TRBD1 covers 11 bases. CDR1 and CDR2 from the germline V gene are SQVTM and ANQGSEA. V lost 7 bases to trimming and J lost 7 bases; unmatched junction nucleotides: 14. This CDR3 comprises 15 residues. The CDR3 sequence: CSGSGTGGPQGEAFF. The CDR3 region has the DNA TGCAGCGGCTCCGGGACAGGGGGGCCCCAGGGTGAAGCTTTCTTT.

This clonotype has a handful of counts. The rearrangement joins TRBV5-6 to TRBJ2-7, with D perhaps TRBD2 (5 bases). The length of the CDR3 is 15 residues. The V gene lost 0 bases and the J gene lost 6 bases, with 16 bases spanning the gap. Germline V gives CDR1 SGHDT, CDR2 YYEEEE. The CDR3 coding sequence is TGTGCCAGCAGCTTGGCGTTCTCCCCGACTATCGAGCAGTACGTC. Translating gives CASSLAFSPTIEQYV.

This clonotype was detected many times. This chain uses TRBV28 with TRBJ1-1, with 7 bases identical to TRBD1. Germline V gene lookup returns CDR1 MDHEN and CDR2 SYDVKM. After removal of 7 bases from V and 0 bases from J, the junction contained 11 bases not matched to a gene. The length of the CDR3 is 16 residues. The CDR3 DNA sequence: TGTGCCAGCACCCTGACAGGGCGCCTAATGAACACTGAAGCTTTCTTT. Translating gives CASTLTGRLMNTEAFF. The full variable domain, rest sourced from reference TRBV28 and TRBJ1-1, is DVKVTQSSRYLVKRTGEKVFLECVQDMDHENMFWYRQDPGLGLRLIYFSYDVKMKEKGDIPEGYSVSREKKERFSLILESASTNQTSMYLCASTLTGRLMNTEAFFGQGTRLTVV.

This clonotype was counted only a few times. This chain uses TRBV20-1 with TRBJ2-2; D possibly corresponds to TRBD2 (6 bases). Trimming stripped 2 bases from V and 7 bases from J, with 8 bases between. The CDR3 extends over 12 amino acids. From germline, CDR1 is DFQATT and CDR2 SNEGSKA (reference sequence). The CDR3, as DNA: TGCAGTGCTAGACAGGAGGGCGGGGAGCTGTTTTTT. Amino acid sequence: CSARQEGGELFF.

This clonotype came up a few times. The chain recombines TRBV11-2 with TRBJ2-1; TRBD2 matches at 11 bases. With V trimmed by 0 bases and J by 8 bases, 9 bases remained unmatched. Germline CDR1 SGHAT, CDR2 FQNNGV. This CDR3 has 17 residues. The CDR3 sequence: CASSLELVAGGPHEQFF. CDR3 coding DNA: TGTGCCAGCAGCTTAGAACTCGTAGCGGGAGGGCCTCATGAGCAGTTCTTC.

The gene calls are TRBV6-5 and TRBJ2-2; possible D gene TRBD2, 5 bases. The V end was cut by 0 bases, the J end by 4 bases, with 9 bases between. The CDR3 is made up of 15 amino acids. From germline, CDR1 is MNHEY and CDR2 SVGAGI. The CDR3 coding sequence is TGTGCCAGCAGTTACTCGAGGGCCACCACCGGGGAGCTGTTTTTT. As protein: CASSYSRATTGELFF.

This clonotype was found many times. The rearrangement links TRBV12-3 or TRBV12-4 to TRBJ1-1, with no clear D. The CDR3 extends over 15 amino acids. The V end lost 6 bases, the J end lost 8 bases, and 22 bases lay between the germline ends. The CDR3 loop is CASSLGSGLKIEAFF. CDR3 nucleotides: TGTGCCAGCAGCCTGGGGTCAGGCCTAAAAATCGAAGCTTTCTTT.